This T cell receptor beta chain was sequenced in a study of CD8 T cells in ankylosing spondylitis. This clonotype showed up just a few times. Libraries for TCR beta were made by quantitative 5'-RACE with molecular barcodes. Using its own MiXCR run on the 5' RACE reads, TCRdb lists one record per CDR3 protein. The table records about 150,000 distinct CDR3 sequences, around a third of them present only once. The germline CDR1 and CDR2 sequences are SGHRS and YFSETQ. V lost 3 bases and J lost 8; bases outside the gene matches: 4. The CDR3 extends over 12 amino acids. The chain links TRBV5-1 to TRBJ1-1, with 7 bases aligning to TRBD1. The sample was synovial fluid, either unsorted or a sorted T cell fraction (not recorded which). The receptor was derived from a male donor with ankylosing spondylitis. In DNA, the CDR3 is TGCGCCAGCAGCTCACGGACAGGAGAAGCTTTCTTT. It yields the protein CASSSRTGEAFF. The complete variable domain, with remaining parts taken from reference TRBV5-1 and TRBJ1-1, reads KAGVTQTPRYLIKTRGQQVTLSCSPISGHRSVSWYQQTPGQGLQFLFEYFSETQRNKGNFPGRFSGRQFSNSRSEMNVSTLELGDSALYLCASSSRTGEAFFGQGTRLTVV.